The 10 T cell receptor beta chains in this list originate from one sample, sequenced in a study of spatial heterogeneity in lung cancer. One entry per CDR3 protein, called by TCRdb with MiXCR from the 5' RACE reads. Of fewer than 100,000 distinct CDR3 sequences listed, 15% to 20% are singletons. Time point denoted: blood at routine non-recurrence follow-up after resection. Sequencing used PBMCs, obtained at follow-up. These receptors were taken from a male donor with early-stage non-small cell lung cancer.

In DNA form, the CDR3 reads TGTGCCAGCAGCCCTGACAGGGGAGGGACCCAGTACTTC. It specifies CASSPDRGGTQYF. The J gene is TRBJ2-5, the V gene TRBV7-3; 8 nucleotides match TRBD1. The CDR3 is made up of 13 amino acids. Losses at the gene ends were 5 bases for V and 7 bases for J; bases not matched to a gene: 6. Germline values: CDR1 SGHTA, CDR2 FQGTGA.

The chain uses TRBV3-1 and TRBJ2-2; D might be TRBD2 (5 bases). The CDR3 loop spans 15 amino acids. V lost 1 base and J lost 5, with 11 bases in between. Germline CDR1 is LGHDT and CDR2 is YNNKEL (reference sequence). CDR3 bases: TGTGCCAGCAGCCAAGCAAGTAGAGGGACCGGGGAGCTGTTTTTT. This translates into CASSQASRGTGELFF.

The V and J genes are TRBV29-1 and TRBJ2-5; TRBD2 aligns across 14 bases. The J segment lost 4 bases and the V segment lost 4 bases, leaving 8 bases of the junction unmatched. CDR3 length: 16 amino acids. Germline V lookup: CDR1 SQVTM, CDR2 ANQGSEA. CDR3 residues: CSVAGTSGSPRETQYF. The CDR3 DNA follows: TGCAGCGTTGCCGGGACTAGCGGGAGCCCCCGAGAGACCCAGTACTTC. The variable domain in full, completed from reference TRBV29-1 and TRBJ2-5, reads SAVISQKPSRDICQRGTSLTIQCQVDSQVTMMFWYRQQPGQSLTLIATANQGSEATYESGFVIDKFPISRPNLTFSTLTVSNMSPEDSSIYLCSVAGTSGSPRETQYFGPGTRLLVL.

The rearrangement joins TRBV5-1 to TRBJ1-1, with a tentative D call TRBD1 (6 bases). Germline-derived CDR1 and CDR2 are SGHRS and YFSETQ. With 4 bases removed from V and 1 base from J, the gap between germline ends came to 11 bases. This CDR3 is built from 14 residues. CDR3 nucleotide sequence: TGCGCCAGCAGCGAACAGGGTCAGAACACTGAAGCTTTCTTT. It codes for CASSEQGQNTEAFF. The full variable domain, with the rest looked up from reference TRBV5-1 and TRBJ1-1, is KAGVTQTPRYLIKTRGQQVTLSCSPISGHRSVSWYQQTPGQGLQFLFEYFSETQRNKGNFPGRFSGRQFSNSRSEMNVSTLELGDSALYLCASSEQGQNTEAFFGQGTRLTVV.

This clonotype turned up a few times. The chain joins TRBV4-1 to TRBJ2-6, with TRBD2 as a possible D gene (5 bases). CDR1 MGHRA and CDR2 YSYEKL come from the germline V gene. The CDR3 has 18 residues. V lost 0 bases to trimming and J lost 1 base, with 13 bases between them. For the CDR3, the DNA is TGCGCCAGCAGCCAAGACGAACGTACTAGGTCTGGGGCCAACGTCCTGACTTTC. Amino acids: CASSQDERTRSGANVLTF.

In its sample, this clonotype was seen many times. The chain recombines TRBV9 with TRBJ2-3; 7 nucleotides match TRBD2. The CDR3 has 16 residues. Germline CDR1 is SGDLS and CDR2 is YYNGEE. With V trimmed by 0 bases and J by 11 bases, 15 bases remained unmatched. CDR3 DNA: TGTGCCAGCAGCGTAGCTTCTCAGCGGGAAAAGTTTAAGCAGTATTTT. Translating gives CASSVASQREKFKQYF.

As for this clonotype: It may be a read error: a sequence one base away is much more abundant. The gene calls are TRBV7-9 and TRBJ2-1, with a possible D match to TRBD2 (6 bases). The CDR3 is made up of 15 amino acids. Trimming pared 5 bases from V and 8 bases from J, leaving 19 bases between. Looked up from germline, CDR1 is SEHNR and CDR2 is FQNEAQ (reference sequence). The CDR3 DNA is TGTGCCAGCAGCCGTCCGCCCGCGACTAGAGATGAGCAGTTCTTC. Its translation is CASSRPPATRDEQFF.

The V gene is TRBV7-2, the J gene TRBJ1-1; no reliable D call. Germline V gene lookup returns CDR1 SGHTA and CDR2 FQGNSA. The V end lost 7 bases, the J end lost 7 bases, and 13 bases lay between the germline ends. This CDR3 has 12 amino acids. CDR3 amino acids: CASTMLASEAFF. The CDR3 nucleotides are TGTGCCAGCACGATGCTAGCCAGTGAAGCTTTCTTT.

The chain combines TRBV4-3 with TRBJ2-3, with 9 bases aligning to TRBD1. Per the germline V gene, CDR1 is LGHNA and CDR2 is YSLEER. The CDR3 extends over 17 amino acids. The V gene end was trimmed by 0 bases and the J gene end by 3 bases; junction bases not matched to a gene: 7. DNA for the CDR3: TGCGCCAGCAGCCAAGATCGGGGGACAGGGATGACAGATACGCAGTATTTT. This translates into CASSQDRGTGMTDTQYF.

The chain links TRBV20-1 to TRBJ2-2, with D perhaps being TRBD1 or TRBD2 (5 bases each). V dropped 6 bases and J dropped 0 bases, with 11 bases sitting between them. The CDR3 consists of 14 residues. Germline CDR1 is DFQATT and CDR2 is SNEGSKA (reference sequence). CDR3 amino acids: CSAGTHTNTGELFF. In DNA, the CDR3 is TGCAGTGCGGGGACGCATACGAACACCGGGGAGCTGTTTTTT.